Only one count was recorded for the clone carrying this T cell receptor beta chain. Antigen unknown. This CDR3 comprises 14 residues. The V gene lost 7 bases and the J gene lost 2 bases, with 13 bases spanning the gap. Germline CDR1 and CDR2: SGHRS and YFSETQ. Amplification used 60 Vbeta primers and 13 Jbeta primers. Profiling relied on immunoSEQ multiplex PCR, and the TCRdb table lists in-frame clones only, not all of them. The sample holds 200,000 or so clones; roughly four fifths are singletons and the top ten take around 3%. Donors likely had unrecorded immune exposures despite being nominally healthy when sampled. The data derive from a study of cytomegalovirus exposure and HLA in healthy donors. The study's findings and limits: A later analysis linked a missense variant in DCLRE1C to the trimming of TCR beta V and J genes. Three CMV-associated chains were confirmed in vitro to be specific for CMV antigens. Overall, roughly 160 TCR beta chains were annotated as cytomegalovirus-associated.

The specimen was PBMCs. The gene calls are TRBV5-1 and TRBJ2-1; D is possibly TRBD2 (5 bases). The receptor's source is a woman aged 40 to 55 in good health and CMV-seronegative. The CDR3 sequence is CASHVGGAYNEQFF. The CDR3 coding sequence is TGCGCCAGCCACGTAGGAGGAGCCTACAATGAGCAGTTCTTC.